Following are 11 T cell receptor beta chains from one sample sequenced in a study of blood T cell repertoires in COVID-19. The method was immunoSEQ multiplex PCR; TCRdb's version includes in-frame clones alone and lacks a portion of them. Of approximately 150,000 clones listed, about 87% were seen once; the top ten hold 3.5% to 4%. The material sequenced was peripheral blood. Receptors originate from a woman in her sixties who had recovered from COVID-19.

The chain joins TRBV5-1 to TRBJ2-5, with D perhaps TRBD2 (6 bases). Trimming removed 1 base at V and 4 bases at J, with 20 bases between. This CDR3 is built from 17 residues. Germline V CDR1 and CDR2: SGHRS, YFSETQ. CDR3 sequence reads: CASSLTGGTRRGETQYF. The CDR3 bases are TGCGCCAGCAGCTTGACCGGCGGGACCCGGAGGGGAGAGACCCAGTACTTC.

The chain is built from TRBV19 and TRBJ1-4, with D unresolved. Per the germline V gene, CDR1 is LNHDA and CDR2 is SQIVND (reference sequence). CDR3 length equals 16 residues. V lost 3 bases and J 3 bases, leaving 14 bases between the germline ends. CDR3 protein: CASSMGRPPANEKLFF. The CDR3, as DNA: TGTGCCAGTAGTATGGGCCGTCCCCCGGCTAATGAAAAACTGTTTTTT.

The rearrangement links TRBV7-6 to TRBJ2-2, with 8 bases identical to TRBD1. CDR1 is SGHVS, CDR2 FNYEAQ, per germline. V dropped 1 base and J dropped 0; count of bases not matched to a gene: 1. This CDR3 contains 16 residues. The CDR3 region has the DNA TGTGCCAGCAGCTTAGTACAGGGGGCGAACACCGGGGAGCTGTTTTTT. Protein product: CASSLVQGANTGELFF.

A single count supports this clone. The chain uses TRBV4-3 and TRBJ1-4; D possibly corresponds to TRBD1 (5 bases). The CDR3 covers 16 residues. V gave up 2 bases and J gave up 5 bases, with 15 bases separating them. The V gene's germline CDR1 is LGHNA and CDR2 YSLEER. The CDR3 loop reads CASSQLVSGGNEKLFF. In nucleotides, the CDR3 is TGCGCCAGCAGCCAACTAGTGTCCGGGGGAAATGAAAAACTGTTTTTT.

The chain has TRBV19 and TRBJ2-1, with TRBD2 identical over 8 bases. Looked up from germline, CDR1 is LNHDA and CDR2 is SQIVND (reference sequence). J gave up 1 base and V 3 bases, and 8 bases lay outside the gene matches. The CDR3 is 17 amino acids. CDR3 in DNA: TGTGCCAGTAGTATCGTTTTCGCGGGGGGTTCCTACAATGAGCAGTTCTTC. Translated, it gives CASSIVFAGGSYNEQFF.

The gene calls are TRBV5-1 and TRBJ2-1; perhaps TRBD2 as D (6 bases). Trimming took off 7 bases at V and 0 bases at J, with 11 bases between the two ends. There are 14 residues in the CDR3. Germline CDR1 is SGHRS and CDR2 is YFSETQ. The CDR3 protein is CASSDGSSYNEQFF. The CDR3 region has the DNA TGCGCCAGCTCCGACGGGAGCTCCTACAATGAGCAGTTCTTC.

This clone was counted only a few times. The chain carries TRBV2 and TRBJ1-5; a weak D match, TRBD1 (5 bases). The V end lost 3 bases, the J end lost 0 bases, and 12 bases lay between the germline ends. This CDR3 spans 16 amino acids. Germline V gives CDR1 SNHLY, CDR2 FYNNEI. The CDR3 nucleotides are TGTGCCAGCAGTGAGGTGGACATCTATAGCAATCAGCCCCAGCATTTT. Translation gives CASSEVDIYSNQPQHF.

The chain has TRBV28 and TRBJ1-5; 8 bases match TRBD1. The V gene end was trimmed by 7 bases and the J gene end by 5 bases; junction bases not matched to a gene: 7. Per the germline V gene, CDR1 is MDHEN and CDR2 is SYDVKM. This CDR3 spans 14 amino acids. CDR3 coding DNA: TGTGCCAGCACGGTTGCAGGGGGCTATCAGCCCCAGCATTTT. This codes for CASTVAGGYQPQHF. The full variable domain, in which reference TRBV28 and TRBJ1-5 provide the parts outside the CDR3, is DVKVTQSSRYLVKRTGEKVFLECVQDMDHENMFWYRQDPGLGLRLIYFSYDVKMKEKGDIPEGYSVSREKKERFSLILESASTNQTSMYLCASTVAGGYQPQHFGDGTRLSIL.

The chain uses TRBV6-5 and TRBJ2-3; 9 bases line up with TRBD2. Trimming took 8 bases from V and 8 from J; bases not matched to a gene: 14. The CDR3 loop spans 15 amino acids. Germline CDR1 MNHEY, CDR2 SVGAGI. CDR3 nucleotides: TGTGCCAGCGGAATATCGACTAGCGGATCGGTTACGCAGTATTTT. Translated: CASGISTSGSVTQYF.

The V call is TRBV7-9, the J call TRBJ2-3; weak D call: TRBD1 (6 bases). The germline CDR1 and CDR2 sequences are SEHNR and FQNEAQ (reference sequence). The V end was cut by 4 bases, the J end by 0 bases, with 11 bases between. CDR3 length: 15 residues. The CDR3 DNA reads TGTGCCAGCAGCTCCGGGACACTAAGCACAGATACGCAGTATTTT. This codes for CASSSGTLSTDTQYF.

A single count supports this clone. This chain connects TRBV12-3 or TRBV12-4 to TRBJ2-5; 7 bases are shared with TRBD2. After removal of 8 bases from V and 5 bases from J, the junction contained 2 bases not matched to a gene. CDR3 size: 11 residues. DNA of the CDR3: TGTGCCAGCGGGGGGGGTGAGACCCAGTACTTC. Translation gives CASGGGETQYF.